The 32 T cell receptor beta chains below were found in one sample sequenced in a study of cytomegalovirus exposure and HLA in healthy donors. The protocol was immunoSEQ multiplex PCR, while the TCRdb copy is restricted to in-frame clones and leaves out a portion. The sample has 52,000 or so clones; about 88% are singletons. Sequenced sample: PBMCs. Source of these receptors: a woman aged 18-35 years in good health and CMV-seronegative.

The V gene is TRBV15, the J gene TRBJ2-7, with TRBD1 identical over 12 bases. CDR1 is LNHNV, CDR2 YYDKDF, per germline (reference sequence). With 7 bases clipped from V and 4 bases from J, the junction kept 8 bases outside the gene matches. The CDR3 has 15 amino acids. The CDR3 region is CATTWAGQGAYEQYF. The DNA of the CDR3 is TGTGCCACCACCTGGGCGGGACAGGGGGCATACGAGCAGTACTTC.

The gene calls are TRBV4-3 and TRBJ2-2, with D tentatively TRBD2 (7 bases). Trimming removed 7 bases from V and 11 bases from J, with 20 bases in between. This CDR3 comprises 14 residues. Germline V gene lookup returns CDR1 LGHNA and CDR2 YSLEER. The CDR3 here is CASTWGGLGGELFF. In DNA, the CDR3 is TGCGCCAGCACCTGGGGGGGCCTAGGCGGCGAGCTGTTTTTT.

The V gene is TRBV19, the J gene TRBJ1-1, with 7 bases fitting TRBD1. The CDR3 loop spans 12 amino acids. The V gene end was trimmed by 5 bases and the J gene end by 6 bases; junction bases not matched to a gene: 3. The germline V gene encodes CDR1 LNHDA and CDR2 SQIVND (reference sequence). This CDR3 reads CASSSQGAEAFF. The CDR3 DNA reads TGTGCCAGTAGTTCTCAGGGGGCTGAAGCTTTCTTT.

The chain has TRBV18 and TRBJ2-7; D perhaps matches TRBD2 (6 bases). Deletions cut 3 bases from V and 5 bases from J, with 11 bases between. This CDR3 spans 13 amino acids. In germline, CDR1 is KGHSH, CDR2 LQKENI. CDR3 protein: CASSPGGGDEQYF. The CDR3 DNA sequence: TGTGCCAGCTCACCCGGCGGCGGGGACGAGCAGTACTTC.

V usage is TRBV13 and J usage is TRBJ1-2; D might be TRBD1 (5 bases). CDR3 length: 13 amino acids. Looked up from germline, CDR1 is PRHDT and CDR2 is FYEKMQ (reference sequence). The ends were cut back, 0 bases at V and 7 bases at J, with 9 bases in the middle. CDR3 coding DNA: TGTGCCAGCAGCTTAGGAGGGGCGCTTGGCTACACCTTC. Its translation is CASSLGGALGYTF.

This rearrangement joins TRBV5-8 to TRBJ2-7; D uncertain. The germline gives CDR1 SGHTS, CDR2 YDEGEE. V shed 1 base and J shed 5 bases, with 13 bases lying between them. The CDR3 extends over 14 amino acids. For the CDR3, the DNA is TGTGCCAGCAGCTTGAGTCAGGAAAGGAACGAGCAGTACTTC. This encodes CASSLSQERNEQYF.

This chain links TRBV15 with TRBJ2-1; 7 bases fit TRBD2. From germline, CDR1 is LNHNV and CDR2 YYDKDF (reference sequence). This CDR3 has 13 amino acids. Trimming cost V 5 bases and J 2 bases; bases outside gene matches: 0. The CDR3 loop is CATSGRAYNEQFF. The DNA for the CDR3 is TGTGCCACCAGCGGGAGGGCCTACAATGAGCAGTTCTTC.

A few counts support this clone. The chain has TRBV7-2 and TRBJ1-2; D uncertain. This CDR3 region has 12 residues. Trimming took off 2 bases at V and 14 bases at J, with 15 bases between the two ends. Germline CDR1 and CDR2: SGHTA and FQGNSA. CDR3 in DNA: TGTGCCAGCAGCTTAAATAACGGATTGCGGACCTTC. The encoded protein is CASSLNNGLRTF.

This chain joins TRBV7-9 and TRBJ1-2; D remains unclear. This CDR3 region has 15 residues. With 5 bases removed from V and 2 bases from J, the gap between germline ends came to 15 bases. Germline CDR1 SEHNR, CDR2 FQNEAQ (reference sequence). The CDR3 here is CASSQTAGPNYGYTF. DNA for the CDR3: TGTGCCAGCAGCCAGACGGCAGGCCCCAACTATGGCTACACCTTC. The full variable domain, rest sourced from reference TRBV7-9 and TRBJ1-2, is DTGVSQNPRHKITKRGQNVTFRCDPISEHNRLYWYRQTLGQGPEFLTYFQNEAQLEKSRLLSDRFSAERPKGSFSTLEIQRTEQGDSAMYLCASSQTAGPNYGYTFGSGTRLTVV.

V usage is TRBV28 and J usage is TRBJ2-5, with 9 bases matching TRBD1. Germline V gives CDR1 MDHEN, CDR2 SYDVKM. CDR3 size: 15 residues. V shed 9 bases and J 1 base; nucleotides not matched to a gene: 9. The CDR3 DNA follows: TGTGCCAGTAGATCGGGACAGGGAATCCAAGAGACCCAGTACTTC. Its translation: CASRSGQGIQETQYF.

This clone was recorded only once. This sequence joins TRBV19 and TRBJ1-5, with D possibly matching TRBD1 (6 bases). The germline V gene has CDR1 LNHDA and CDR2 SQIVND (reference sequence). V was trimmed by 10 bases and J by 5 bases, leaving 15 bases between them. The CDR3 sequence is 13 residues long. As DNA, the CDR3 is TGTGCCACGAAGCCAGGGGTTGATCAGCCCCAGCATTTT. It encodes CATKPGVDQPQHF.

The chain uses TRBV6-6 and TRBJ1-1; 8 nucleotides agree with TRBD1. Germline V gene lookup returns CDR1 MNHNY and CDR2 SVGAGI (reference sequence). The CDR3 has 12 amino acids. The V and J ends lost 5 bases and 12 bases, in that order; junction bases with no gene match: 8. The CDR3 loop reads CASSTRQGSTFF. The CDR3 nucleotides read TGTGCCAGCAGTACCAGACAGGGGTCAACTTTCTTT.

The chain joins TRBV29-1 to TRBJ1-1; D might be TRBD1 (6 bases). V shed 4 bases and J shed 1 base, with 13 bases lying between them. The CDR3 consists of 14 residues. Germline-derived CDR1 and CDR2 are SQVTM and ANQGSEA. The CDR3: CSVGGGARNTEAFF. CDR3 nucleotide sequence: TGCAGCGTTGGAGGGGGGGCGCGGAACACTGAAGCTTTCTTT.

This chain links TRBV7-2 with TRBJ1-1; D is unclear. The CDR3 totals 17 residues. Trimming cost V 4 bases and J 3 bases, with 21 bases left between them. Germline CDR1 SGHTA, CDR2 FQGNSA. CDR3 region: CASSWEGPEASYTEAFF. In nucleotides, the CDR3 is TGTGCCAGCAGCTGGGAGGGTCCCGAGGCCTCGTACACTGAAGCTTTCTTT.

This chain uses TRBV18 with TRBJ1-2, with a tentative D call TRBD1 (6 bases). This CDR3 spans 15 amino acids. V lost 3 bases, J lost 4 bases, and 15 bases lay in between. Germline V gene data show CDR1 as KGHSH and CDR2 as LQKENI. The CDR3 sequence: CASSPDRRLGYGYTF. The CDR3 DNA sequence: TGTGCCAGCTCACCCGACAGGAGGTTAGGCTATGGCTACACCTTC. The entire variable domain, with the rest obtained from reference TRBV18 and TRBJ1-2, is as follows: NAGVMQNPRHLVRRRGQEARLRCSPMKGHSHVYWYRQLPEEGLKFMVYLQKENIIDESGMPKERFSAEFPKEGPSILRIQQVVRGDSAAYFCASSPDRRLGYGYTFGSGTRLTVV.

The chain carries TRBV6-1 and TRBJ2-7; 8 bases are a match to TRBD1. Germline CDR1 reads MNHNS; CDR2 reads SASEGT. This CDR3 contains 13 residues. The V gene end was trimmed by 4 bases and the J gene end by 3 bases; junction bases not matched to a gene: 2. CDR3 region: CASSVDRGYEQYF. CDR3 nucleotides: TGTGCCAGCAGTGTTGACAGGGGCTACGAGCAGTACTTC.

The V call is TRBV6-1, the J call TRBJ2-2; 11 bases agree with TRBD1. V shed 3 bases and J 6 bases; nucleotides not matched to a gene: 6. CDR3 length: 16 amino acids. Germline V gene lookup returns CDR1 MNHNS and CDR2 SASEGT. In nucleotides, the CDR3 is TGTGCCAGCAGTGAGACTCCGGGACAGGGGGCCGGGGAGCTGTTTTTT. Its protein is CASSETPGQGAGELFF.

The chain joins TRBV2 to TRBJ2-4, with D perhaps matching TRBD1 (5 bases). Germline loops: CDR1 SNHLY, CDR2 FYNNEI. This CDR3 comprises 14 residues. V lost 6 bases, J lost 7 bases, and 16 bases lay in between. The CDR3 nucleotides read TGTGCCAGCAGACCACAGGCCCCCGGGAACATTCAGTACTTC. Translation gives CASRPQAPGNIQYF.

The V and J genes are TRBV10-3 and TRBJ2-1; D uncertain. Germline CDR1 reads ENHRY; CDR2 reads SYGVKD. The length of the CDR3 is 11 residues. Trimming cost V 5 bases and J 6 bases, with 5 bases left between them. This CDR3 reads CAISYSNEQFF. As DNA, the CDR3 is TGTGCCATCAGTTACAGCAATGAGCAGTTCTTC.

The V gene is TRBV5-1, the J gene TRBJ1-1; D is ambiguous. The ends were cut back, 3 bases at V and 4 bases at J, with 10 bases in the middle. CDR1 is SGHRS and CDR2 is YFSETQ in the germline V gene. The CDR3 sequence is 13 residues long. The CDR3 sequence is CASSWAGSTEAFF. The CDR3 DNA is TGCGCCAGCAGCTGGGCGGGGAGCACTGAAGCTTTCTTT.

The chain uses TRBV7-3 and TRBJ2-1; the match to TRBD2 covers 7 bases. The V gene end was trimmed by 1 base and the J gene end by 1 base; junction bases not matched to a gene: 4. Germline CDR1 and CDR2: SGHTA and FQGTGA. The CDR3 is 16 amino acids. The CDR3 DNA is TGTGCCAGCAGCTTAATCGGCGGGGGATCCTACAATGAGCAGTTCTTC. Protein: CASSLIGGGSYNEQFF.

This sequence joins TRBV19 and TRBJ1-5, with 12 bases fitting TRBD1. Losses at the gene ends were 4 bases for V and 2 bases for J; bases not matched to a gene: 12. This CDR3 has 19 amino acids. Looked up from germline, CDR1 is LNHDA and CDR2 is SQIVND (reference sequence). Here the CDR3 DNA reads TGTGCCAGTAGTAATCCGGGACAGGGGGCTTGGGATCGCAATCAGCCCCAGCATTTT. Encoded protein: CASSNPGQGAWDRNQPQHF.

V usage is TRBV4-2 and J usage is TRBJ1-1; D remains ambiguous. The ends were cut back, 0 bases at V and 5 bases at J, with 19 bases in the middle. From germline, CDR1 is LGHNA and CDR2 YNFKEQ. The CDR3 is made up of 17 amino acids. The CDR3 nucleotides read TGTGCCAGCAGCCAAGAACCCGCGGCAGGTCGGGGAACTGAAGCTTTCTTT. This encodes CASSQEPAAGRGTEAFF.

The chain carries TRBV4-1 and TRBJ2-1, with D maybe TRBD2 (6 bases). Trimming stripped 0 bases from V and 9 bases from J, with 21 bases between. The CDR3 has 17 amino acids. CDR1 and CDR2 (germline): MGHRA, YSYEKL. The CDR3 sequence is CASSQDGRGGARAEQFF. The CDR3 DNA is TGCGCCAGCAGCCAAGATGGGCGGGGCGGAGCTAGGGCTGAGCAGTTCTTC.

This chain uses TRBV27 with TRBJ1-5; possible D gene TRBD1, 6 bases. The CDR3 has 13 amino acids. Trimming left V 6 bases short and J 7 bases short, with 13 bases between. Germline CDR1 reads MNHEY; CDR2 reads SMNVEV (reference sequence). The DNA for the CDR3 is TGTGCCAGCAGAAGGACAGTTTACCAGCCCCAGCATTTT. The encoded protein is CASRRTVYQPQHF.

The V call is TRBV19, the J call TRBJ2-7; TRBD2 might be the D (6 bases). V lost 5 bases and J 5 bases, leaving 22 bases between the germline ends. The CDR3 loop spans 16 amino acids. CDR1 and CDR2 from the germline V gene are LNHDA and SQIVND (reference sequence). The CDR3 region has the DNA TGTGCCAGTAGTCCATACCGGGAGCCCCTTGGGGACGAGCAGTACTTC. Its protein is CASSPYREPLGDEQYF.

V usage is TRBV4-2 and J usage is TRBJ1-1; no reliable D call. With 1 base removed from V and 1 base from J, the gap between germline ends came to 4 bases. There are 13 residues in the CDR3. Germline lookup yields CDR1 LGHNA and CDR2 YNFKEQ. Here the CDR3 DNA reads TGTGCCAGCAGCCAAGGGCAGAACACTGAAGCTTTCTTT. Translated, it gives CASSQGQNTEAFF.

The V gene is TRBV6-1, the J gene TRBJ1-2; unclear D gene. Trimming stripped 4 bases from V and 7 bases from J, with 13 bases between. The CDR3 consists of 13 residues. Germline CDR1 reads MNHNS; CDR2 reads SASEGT. The CDR3 DNA sequence: TGTGCCAGCAGTGTAGAGGGAACTCCTGGCTACACCTTC. It specifies CASSVEGTPGYTF.

The rearrangement joins TRBV6-5 to TRBJ1-1; no definite D call. Germline V gives CDR1 MNHEY, CDR2 SVGAGI. V was cut by 5 bases and J by 0 bases, with 13 bases left in between. The CDR3 sequence is 15 residues long. CDR3: CASSPRAGMNTEAFF. CDR3 DNA: TGTGCCAGCAGTCCTCGTGCGGGGATGAACACTGAAGCTTTCTTT.

This chain's CDR3 is CAISQDSEKLFF. CDR3 DNA sequence: TGTGCCATCAGTCAAGACAGTGAAAAACTGTTTTTT. The rearrangement uses TRBV10-3 and TRBJ1-4, with D maybe TRBD1 (5 bases). V was pared by 5 bases and J by 7 bases, with 8 bases between. The CDR3 has 12 amino acids. The germline CDR1 and CDR2 sequences are ENHRY and SYGVKD.

This chain joins TRBV28 and TRBJ2-7; 8 positions agree with TRBD1. Per germline, CDR1 MDHEN and CDR2 SYDVKM. The length of the CDR3 is 14 residues. Trimming cost V 4 bases and J 6 bases; bases outside gene matches: 8. CDR3 nucleotides: TGTGCCAGCAGTTCACATGGACAGGGAGTCGAGCAGTACTTC. As protein: CASSSHGQGVEQYF. The full variable domain, completed using reference TRBV28 and TRBJ2-7, is DVKVTQSSRYLVKRTGEKVFLECVQDMDHENMFWYRQDPGLGLRLIYFSYDVKMKEKGDIPEGYSVSREKKERFSLILESASTNQTSMYLCASSSHGQGVEQYFGPGTRLTVT.

V usage is TRBV25-1 and J usage is TRBJ1-3, with 8 nucleotides matching TRBD1. The CDR3 totals 18 residues. Trimming removed 4 bases from V and 0 bases from J; junction bases left unmatched: 11. Germline loops: CDR1 MGHDK, CDR2 SYGVNS. The CDR3 DNA reads as TGTGCCAGCAGTGCAGGGGGCCGATATTTCAGCTCTGGAAACACCATATATTTT. This sequence encodes CASSAGGRYFSSGNTIYF. The variable domain in full, completed from reference TRBV25-1 and TRBJ1-3, reads EADIYQTPRYLVIGTGKKITLECSQTMGHDKMYWYQQDPGMELHLIHYSYGVNSTEKGDLSSESTVSRIRTEHFPLTLESARPSHTSQYLCASSAGGRYFSSGNTIYFGEGSWLTVV.